Following are 30 T cell receptor beta chains from one sample sequenced in a study of blood T cell repertoires in COVID-19. Method: immunoSEQ multiplex PCR; TCRdb's copy keeps in-frame clones and lacks some. Of tens of thousands of clones in the sample, about 87% were seen once. The sequenced sample consisted of peripheral blood. The source of these receptors is a man aged 40-50 years with acute or convalescent COVID-19.

The chain employs TRBV18 and TRBJ2-7; 10 nucleotides agree with TRBD1. V gave up 4 bases and J gave up 6 bases; unmatched junction bases: 6. The CDR3 totals 14 residues. Germline V gene lookup returns CDR1 KGHSH and CDR2 LQKENI. The CDR3 DNA is TGTGCCAGCTCACTCCGGGACAGGGGCCTCGAGCAGTACTTC. It translates to CASSLRDRGLEQYF.

J is TRBJ1-1 and V is TRBV30, with 9 nucleotides matching TRBD1. V shed 0 bases, J shed 0 bases, and the junction held 8 bases outside the gene matches. The CDR3 contains 17 residues. CDR1 is GTSNPN and CDR2 is SVGIG in the germline V gene (reference sequence). The CDR3 nucleotides read TGTGCCTGGAGTGTAAACAGGGGGCCAATTATGAACACTGAAGCTTTCTTT. Protein product: CAWSVNRGPIMNTEAFF.

This chain links TRBV4-2 with TRBJ1-2, with 7 nucleotides matching TRBD1. This CDR3 comprises 15 residues. Germline V gene sequence: CDR1 LGHNA, CDR2 YNFKEQ. The J segment lost 8 bases and the V segment lost 5 bases, leaving 14 bases of the junction unmatched. The CDR3 spells CASSVNWDSVGGYTF. In nucleotides, the CDR3 is TGTGCCAGCAGCGTCAATTGGGACAGCGTAGGCGGCTACACCTTC.

This clone was found once. The chain joins TRBV18 to TRBJ2-5, with 7 bases that match TRBD2. Trimming took 3 bases from V and 5 from J; bases not matched to a gene: 3. CDR1 and CDR2 (germline): KGHSH, LQKENI. The length of the CDR3 is 13 residues. The CDR3 nucleotides are TGTGCCAGCTCACCGGGGGGGACGGAGACCCAGTACTTC. Translating gives CASSPGGTETQYF.

The chain employs TRBV5-1 and TRBJ1-2; 7 bases line up with TRBD1. V lost 4 bases to trimming and J lost 8 bases; unmatched junction nucleotides: 14. CDR1 is SGHRS, CDR2 YFSETQ, per germline. CDR3 size: 15 residues. CDR3 sequence reads: CASSHDRVLSSGYTF. The CDR3 nucleotides are TGCGCCAGCAGCCACGACAGGGTGTTATCTAGCGGCTACACCTTC.

This clone came up a few times. This rearrangement joins TRBV25-1 to TRBJ1-1; 9 bases line up with TRBD1. The CDR3 extends over 13 amino acids. Germline V CDR1 and CDR2: MGHDK, SYGVNS. Germline trimming cut 3 bases from V and 4 bases from J; bases unmatched to any gene: 0. This CDR3 reads CASSETGGTEAFF. DNA for the CDR3: TGTGCCAGCAGTGAGACAGGGGGCACTGAAGCTTTCTTT.

This clone was seen just once. This chain joins TRBV12-5 and TRBJ2-2; D unresolved. The CDR3 is 15 residues long. Trimming took 2 bases from V and 0 from J, leaving 7 bases between them. The germline gives CDR1 LGHNT, CDR2 FRNRAP. CDR3 nucleotide sequence: TGTGCTAGTGGTTTGTCCAGTCCGAACACCGGGGAGCTGTTTTTT. It encodes CASGLSSPNTGELFF.

The chain employs TRBV5-4 and TRBJ1-3, with unresolved D. This CDR3 has 15 residues. V lost 4 bases, J lost 4 bases, and 15 bases lay in between. Germline loops: CDR1 SGHNT, CDR2 YYREEE (reference sequence). The CDR3 DNA follows: TGTGCCAGCAGCGCGGACTTATTTGGGGGAAACACCATATATTTT. Protein: CASSADLFGGNTIYF.

This sequence joins TRBV3-1 (or the pseudogene TRBV3-2) and TRBJ1-1; 10 nucleotides agree with TRBD1. The V gene end was trimmed by 5 bases and the J gene end by 5 bases; junction bases not matched to a gene: 5. The germline V gene encodes CDR1 LGHDT and CDR2 YNNKEL (reference sequence). This CDR3 has 14 residues. CDR3 bases: TGTGCCAGCAGCAATCCGGGACAGGGGACTGAAGCTTTCTTT. Amino acid sequence: CASSNPGQGTEAFF.

The genes are TRBV3-1 (or the pseudogene TRBV3-2) and TRBJ1-1; no clear D gene. The V and J ends lost 5 bases and 1 base respectively, with 11 bases between them. The CDR3 sequence is 14 residues long. Germline CDR1 is LGHDT and CDR2 is YNNKEL (reference sequence). The CDR3 protein is CASSDDTANTEAFF. In nucleotides, the CDR3 is TGTGCCAGCAGCGACGACACGGCGAACACTGAAGCTTTCTTT.

The chain has TRBV5-1 and TRBJ1-4, with 7 bases aligning to TRBD1. The CDR3 has 17 residues. V shed 4 bases and J 4 bases; nucleotides not matched to a gene: 13. Germline lookup yields CDR1 SGHRS and CDR2 YFSETQ. The CDR3 nucleotides read TGCGCCAGCAGCCAACAGGGGACTCGGGGAGATAATGAAAAACTGTTTTTT. Amino acids: CASSQQGTRGDNEKLFF.

The chain is built from TRBV5-1 and TRBJ2-7; weak D call: TRBD2 (6 bases). Trimming removed 5 bases from V and 0 bases from J, with 18 bases in between. The CDR3 runs to 16 residues. Germline lookup yields CDR1 SGHRS and CDR2 YFSETQ. CDR3 in DNA: TGCGCCAGCAGTTCGAAAATTGGGGGGAGCTCCTACGAGCAGTACTTC. This codes for CASSSKIGGSSYEQYF.

This clone has only one observation. The chain links TRBV6-5 to TRBJ1-2; 12 nucleotides match TRBD1. CDR1 and CDR2 from the germline V gene are MNHEY and SVGAGI. The CDR3 contains 14 residues. V shed 5 bases, J shed 9 bases, and the junction held 7 bases outside the gene matches. DNA for the CDR3: TGTGCCAGCAGTATTGGGACAGGGGGCGAGAGCTACACCTTC. Translating it yields CASSIGTGGESYTF.

This clone was recorded a few times. The chain employs TRBV14 and TRBJ1-6; 8 bases align to TRBD1. Germline assignment: CDR1 SGHDN and CDR2 FVKESK. CDR3 length equals 15 residues. J was trimmed by 10 bases and V by 5 bases; bases with no gene match: 10. The CDR3 bases are TGTGCCAGCAGCTCCCAGACAGGGGAATACTCACCCCTCCACTTT. The encoded protein is CASSSQTGEYSPLHF.

This clone was recorded only once. V usage is TRBV6-5 and J usage is TRBJ2-7; weak D call: TRBD1 (6 bases). V lost 9 bases and J lost 3, with 18 bases in between. Germline CDR1 and CDR2: MNHEY and SVGAGI. CDR3 size: 14 residues. The CDR3 is CASDQGPPSYEQYF. The CDR3 DNA reads as TGTGCCAGTGATCAGGGGCCCCCGAGCTACGAGCAGTACTTC.

The chain recombines TRBV30 with TRBJ1-5, with D unclear. The V and J ends lost 2 bases and 1 base respectively, with 6 bases between them. The CDR3 covers 13 residues. In germline, CDR1 is GTSNPN, CDR2 SVGIG (reference sequence). This CDR3 reads CAWSPQSNQPQHF. CDR3 sequence (DNA): TGTGCCTGGAGTCCCCAGAGCAATCAGCCCCAGCATTTT.

This chain uses TRBV7-9 with TRBJ2-5; 8 positions match TRBD1. Trimming removed 1 base from V and 2 bases from J; junction bases left unmatched: 6. Germline V lookup: CDR1 SEHNR, CDR2 FQNEAQ (reference sequence). This CDR3 has 16 residues. The CDR3 protein is CASSLEDRAGQETQYF. The CDR3 nucleotides are TGTGCCAGCAGCTTAGAGGACAGGGCGGGTCAAGAGACCCAGTACTTC.

CDR3 in amino acids: CASSAAGAYNSPLHF. The DNA of the CDR3 is TGTGCCAGCAGCGCCGCAGGGGCTTATAATTCACCCCTCCACTTT. This sequence joins TRBV9 and TRBJ1-6, with D perhaps matching TRBD1 (6 bases). CDR3 length equals 15 residues. The V end lost 3 bases, the J end lost 4 bases, and 11 bases lay between the germline ends. Looked up from germline, CDR1 is SGDLS and CDR2 is YYNGEE.

This clone was counted a few times. The V gene is TRBV5-4, the J gene TRBJ2-2, with 7 bases identical to TRBD2. The CDR3 extends over 17 amino acids. The J segment lost 1 base and the V segment lost 0 bases, leaving 6 bases of the junction unmatched. Germline-derived CDR1 and CDR2 are SGHNT and YYREEE (reference sequence). CDR3 region: CASSLGQLARNTGELFF. The CDR3 DNA sequence: TGTGCCAGCAGCTTGGGACAACTAGCGCGGAACACCGGGGAGCTGTTTTTT.

The chain uses TRBV25-1 and TRBJ1-4, with TRBD1 matching over 7 bases. The V gene's germline CDR1 is MGHDK and CDR2 SYGVNS. V lost 8 bases and J lost 7; bases outside the gene matches: 13. This CDR3 region has 15 residues. Here the CDR3 DNA reads TGTGCCAGCTTACCCTTGACAGGGAGTCCTGAAAAACTGTTTTTT. Its translation is CASLPLTGSPEKLFF.

The chain couples TRBV5-8 to TRBJ2-1; TRBD2 matches at 10 bases. J lost 8 bases, V lost 4 bases, and 9 bases had no gene match. Germline lookup yields CDR1 SGHTS and CDR2 YDEGEE. The CDR3 loop spans 15 amino acids. The chain's CDR3 is CASSVSGRALDEQFF. The DNA for the CDR3 is TGTGCCAGCAGCGTGAGCGGGAGGGCCCTCGATGAGCAGTTCTTC.

The CDR3 loop reads CASSQGTGLNTEAFF. DNA of the CDR3: TGTGCCAGCAGCCAAGGGACAGGCTTAAACACTGAAGCTTTCTTT. This chain links TRBV3-1 (or the pseudogene TRBV3-2) with TRBJ1-1, with TRBD1 identical over 7 bases. With 1 base clipped from V and 2 bases from J, the junction kept 4 bases outside the gene matches. The CDR3 extends over 15 amino acids. Germline CDR1 LGHDT, CDR2 YNNKEL (reference sequence).

This sequence joins TRBV18 and TRBJ2-5; 9 bases agree with TRBD1. In germline, CDR1 is KGHSH, CDR2 LQKENI. This CDR3 contains 16 residues. With 1 base clipped from V and 5 bases from J, the junction kept 8 bases outside the gene matches. The CDR3 sequence is CASSPRDRDTRETQYF. CDR3 nucleotides: TGTGCCAGCTCACCACGGGACAGGGATACGAGGGAGACCCAGTACTTC.

This clone was picked up a small number of times. The rearrangement joins TRBV30 to TRBJ2-7; 7 bases agree with TRBD2. The CDR3 length is 12 residues. The germline V gene encodes CDR1 GTSNPN and CDR2 SVGIG (reference sequence). The ends lost 3 bases at V and 3 bases at J; junction bases unmatched: 2. The CDR3 DNA sequence: TGTGCCTGGAGGCAGCGGGGCTACGAGCAGTACTTC. This gives the protein CAWRQRGYEQYF.

The J gene is TRBJ1-3, the V gene TRBV6-5; D is undetermined. Trimming took 8 bases from V and 3 from J, leaving 8 bases between them. Germline V gene sequence: CDR1 MNHEY, CDR2 SVGAGI. CDR3 length: 12 residues. The CDR3 DNA reads TGTGCCAGCGCGCAACTTGGAAACACCATATATTTT. Translation: CASAQLGNTIYF.

The sample holds one count of this clone. The chain is built from TRBV5-1 and TRBJ2-1; 11 bases fit TRBD2. The CDR3 loop spans 19 amino acids. Germline lookup yields CDR1 SGHRS and CDR2 YFSETQ. Trimming at V came to 3 bases and at J to 2 bases, leaving 13 bases not matched to a gene. In DNA, the CDR3 is TGCGCCAGCAGCTCCGGGGGGGGTAGCGGGAGGGAACCCTACAATGAGCAGTTCTTC. This sequence encodes CASSSGGGSGREPYNEQFF.

The DNA for the CDR3 is TGTGCCAGTACTCAGGGTGGCAATGAGCAGTTCTTC. Translation gives CASTQGGNEQFF. This chain links TRBV19 with TRBJ2-1; tentatively, D is TRBD1 (5 bases). The germline gives CDR1 LNHDA, CDR2 SQIVND (reference sequence). The length of the CDR3 is 12 residues. V shed 7 bases and J shed 6 bases, with 10 bases lying between them.

The sample holds one count of this clone. This chain links TRBV23-1 with TRBJ2-7; 13 positions agree with TRBD2. TRBV23-1 falls under the ORF class, with uncertain function. This CDR3 comprises 15 residues. J gave up 6 bases and V 6 bases, and 8 bases lay outside the gene matches. The CDR3 is CASSFETSGRFEQYF. The CDR3 region has the DNA TGCGCCAGCAGCTTCGAGACTAGCGGGAGGTTCGAGCAGTACTTC.

This chain joins TRBV27 and TRBJ1-2; 7 bases fit TRBD1. The germline V gene encodes CDR1 MNHEY and CDR2 SMNVEV (reference sequence). The CDR3 is 14 amino acids. Losses at the gene ends were 1 base for V and 4 bases for J; bases not matched to a gene: 3. CDR3 region: CASSLYRGGYGYTF. CDR3 coding DNA: TGTGCCAGCAGTTTATACAGGGGTGGCTATGGCTACACCTTC.

V usage is TRBV2 and J usage is TRBJ1-1; D may be TRBD1 (5 bases). The germline gives CDR1 SNHLY, CDR2 FYNNEI. V was clipped by 2 bases and J by 3 bases, with 10 bases between them. CDR3 size: 14 residues. CDR3 bases: TGTGCCAGCAGTGAAAAGGGGAAGGACACTGAAGCTTTCTTT. Translation gives CASSEKGKDTEAFF. Together with reference TRBV2 and TRBJ1-1, the CDR3 gives the full variable domain: EPEVTQTPSHQVTQMGQEVILRCVPISNHLYFYWYRQILGQKVEFLVSFYNNEISEKSEIFDDQFSVERPDGSNFTLKIRSTKLEDSAMYFCASSEKGKDTEAFFGQGTRLTVV.